This record looks at one T cell receptor (beta chain) sequence and its context. These data originate in a study of blood T cells in healthy people across ages. Sample-barcoded 5' priming and a J-beta primer mix drove a second PCR of about 6 to 12 cycles. TCRdb independently ran MiXCR on the 5' RACE reads; one entry per CDR3 protein. The sample lists approximately 800,000 distinct CDR3 sequences, roughly 26% occurring once. The V gene lost 8 bases and the J gene lost 1 base, with 11 bases spanning the gap. CDR3 length equals 13 residues. The germline V gene has CDR1 SNHLY and CDR2 FYNNEI. This sample also appeared in a second study, on T cells of mothers and their children.

The TCR comes from a boy aged 5 to 17 in good health. Sequenced sample: blood. The V and J genes are TRBV2 and TRBJ1-1; D call uncertain. This chain's CDR3 is CASQTSQNTEAFF. Here the CDR3 DNA reads TGTGCCAGCCAAACTAGTCAGAACACTGAAGCTTTCTTT.